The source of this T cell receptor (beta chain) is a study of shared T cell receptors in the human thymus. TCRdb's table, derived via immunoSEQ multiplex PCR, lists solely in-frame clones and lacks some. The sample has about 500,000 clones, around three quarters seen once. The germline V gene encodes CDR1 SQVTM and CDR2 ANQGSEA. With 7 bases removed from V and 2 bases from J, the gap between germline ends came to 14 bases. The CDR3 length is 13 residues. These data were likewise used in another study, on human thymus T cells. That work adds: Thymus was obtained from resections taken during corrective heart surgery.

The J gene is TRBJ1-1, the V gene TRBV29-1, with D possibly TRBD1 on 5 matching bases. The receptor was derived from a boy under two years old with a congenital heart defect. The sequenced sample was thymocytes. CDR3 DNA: TGCAGCGGTATTGCAGGGCCTAACACTGAAGCTTTCTTT. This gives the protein CSGIAGPNTEAFF. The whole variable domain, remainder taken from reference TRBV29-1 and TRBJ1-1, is SAVISQKPSRDICQRGTSLTIQCQVDSQVTMMFWYRQQPGQSLTLIATANQGSEATYESGFVIDKFPISRPNLTFSTLTVSNMSPEDSSIYLCSGIAGPNTEAFFGQGTRLTVV.